The clone carrying this T cell receptor (beta chain) has a count of ten or more. Its antigen is unknown. The record originates from a study of T cells in Graves' hyperthyroidism and ophthalmopathy. Looking at the study overall: Peripheral blood was collected at initial diagnosis, before any treatment.

CDR3 length: 12 amino acids. V shed 4 bases and J shed 5 bases, with 9 bases lying between them. Regarding the study as a whole: Model output signaled ophthalmopathy a median roughly 6.1 months ahead of onset.

It was RNA transcripts that yielded the amplified TCR beta CDR3 regions. With the HTBI primer set, the TCR CDR3 went through a first round of RT-PCR. TCRdb processed the multiplex PCR reads anew with MiXCR; each CDR3 protein has one entry. Of 300,000 to 400,000 distinct CDR3 sequences in the sample, 14% are singletons; the top ten hold around 19%. This TCR was recovered from a young woman with Graves' ophthalmopathy. The V call is TRBV12-3 or TRBV12-4, the J call TRBJ2-7; no reliable D call. The sequenced sample was blood. The CDR3 spells CASSWQFNEQYF. The CDR3, as DNA: TGTGCCAGCAGTTGGCAGTTCAACGAGCAGTACTTC.